The clone carrying this TCR beta chain has a handful of counts. The entry originates in a study of technical replicates of blood from a few donors. The repertoire was sequenced with immunoSEQ multiplex PCR; TCRdb's copy has only in-frame clones and lacks some. Of roughly 15,000 clones in the sample, 80% were seen once. The sequence was collected from a human donor in good health. Material for sequencing was PBMCs.

The DNA for the CDR3 is TGTGCCTGGAGTGAGGACAGGGGAAGTGAAAAACTGTTTTTT. Residues: CAWSEDRGSEKLFF. The chain carries TRBV30 and TRBJ1-4; 9 nucleotides match TRBD1. From germline, CDR1 is GTSNPN and CDR2 SVGIG (reference sequence). V lost 1 base to trimming and J lost 7 bases; unmatched junction nucleotides: 4. The CDR3 loop spans 14 amino acids.